This T cell receptor beta chain was sequenced during a study of graft-versus-host responses after intestinal transplantation. Study information: Multivisceral, liver-intestinal, or isolated intestinal transplants were received by the recipients. Points from the study as a whole: GvH clones appeared in recipient marrow, some first in ileum or blood.

Graft samples were processed, releasing intraepithelial and lamina propria lymphocytes. Comment on this clone: Its cognate antigen is unknown.

The method was immunoSEQ multiplex PCR; TCRdb's version includes in-frame clones alone and lacks a portion of them. Of roughly 23,000 clones in the sample, around three quarters were seen once. CDR1 and CDR2 (germline): KGHSH, LQKENI. Trimming removed 6 bases from V and 0 bases from J, with 18 bases in between. The CDR3 length is 17 residues. V and J are TRBV18 and TRBJ2-1; a possible D gene is TRBD1 (5 bases). Source: ileum tissue, taken 12 days after intestinal transplant. This clonotype was obtained from a human patient who received an intestinal transplant, so some T cells may come from the graft donor. The CDR3 DNA reads as TGTGCCAGCTCGACACGCCTCCAGGGTGGCTCCTACAATGAGCAGTTCTTC. Translation: CASSTRLQGGSYNEQFF.